Sequencing of this T cell receptor (beta chain) was carried out in a study of T cell changes during pregnancy in multiple sclerosis. Assay: immunoSEQ multiplex PCR; the TCRdb copy retains only in-frame clones and omits some. The table includes approximately 31,000 clones, 90% detected once. The ends were cut back, 3 bases at V and 4 bases at J, with 13 bases in the middle. The CDR3 extends over 14 amino acids. CDR1 ENHRY and CDR2 SYGVKD come from the germline V gene. The origin of this receptor is a female donor in good health, enrolled as a control in a pregnancy study. The J gene is TRBJ2-7, the V gene TRBV10-3; weak D call: TRBD2 (6 bases). This specimen was CD4+ T cells from peripheral blood mononuclear cells, taken in the second trimester of pregnancy. The CDR3 protein is CAISEGGNGYEQYF. The DNA of the CDR3 is TGTGCCATCAGTGAAGGAGGGAATGGGTACGAGCAGTACTTC.